The TCR beta chain described here comes from a study of cytomegalovirus exposure and HLA in healthy donors. Looked up from germline, CDR1 is GTSNPN and CDR2 is SVGIG (reference sequence). The V end lost 2 bases, the J end lost 1 base, and 5 bases lay between the germline ends. The CDR3 is 12 residues long. Both 60 Vbeta primers and 13 Jbeta primers went into the PCR. The repertoire was sequenced with immunoSEQ multiplex PCR; TCRdb's copy has only in-frame clones and lacks some. This sample has about 150,000 clones, with 70% to 85% found just once. Input material: PBMCs. The TCR comes from a man aged 40-49 years in good health and CMV-seropositive. The chain recombines TRBV30 with TRBJ1-2; unclear D gene. The CDR3 region is CAWSSDNYGYTF. The CDR3 DNA reads TGTGCCTGGAGTTCAGATAACTATGGCTACACCTTC.